The 29 T cell receptor beta chains below come from one sample, sequenced in a study of T cells after yellow fever vaccination. TCRdb passed the 5' RACE reads through MiXCR, listing each CDR3 protein once. Among a few hundred thousand distinct CDR3 sequences listed, over 4% were seen once. The material was PBMCs, obtained 5 days after the yellow fever booster vaccination. These receptors were collected from a man younger than 35 who received the YFV17D yellow fever vaccine.

In this sample, this clonotype turned up a few times. The rearrangement joins TRBV6-5 to TRBJ2-5; 12 nucleotides match TRBD2. The CDR3 covers 18 residues. Germline V gene sequence: CDR1 MNHEY, CDR2 SVGAGI. The J segment lost 4 bases and the V segment lost 4 bases, leaving 13 bases of the junction unmatched. The CDR3 spells CASSSLGLAGSGPETQYF. CDR3 coding DNA: TGTGCCAGCAGTTCACTCGGACTAGCGGGGAGTGGGCCAGAGACCCAGTACTTC.

V usage is TRBV20-1 and J usage is TRBJ2-7, with D possibly TRBD2 on 7 matching bases. The CDR3 has 13 residues. Germline CDR1 is DFQATT and CDR2 is SNEGSKA (reference sequence). The V end was cut by 6 bases, the J end by 9 bases, with 21 bases between. The CDR3 loop is CSATHKGGDRQYV. CDR3 in DNA: TGCAGTGCAACCCACAAGGGGGGGGATAGGCAGTACGTC.

This clonotype has ten or more counts. The chain carries TRBV3-1 and TRBJ2-3; 8 bases align to TRBD2. V was pared by 2 bases and J by 5 bases, with 6 bases of the junction left unmatched. Germline CDR1 LGHDT, CDR2 YNNKEL (reference sequence). The CDR3 loop spans 15 amino acids. Written as DNA, the CDR3 is TGTGCCAGCAGCCAAAACGCGGGGGGAGGAGATACGCAGTATTTT. Translating it yields CASSQNAGGGDTQYF.

This clonotype showed up just a few times. The chain recombines TRBV15 with TRBJ2-2, with D unclear. This CDR3 region has 14 residues. V shed 9 bases and J shed 2 bases, with 13 bases lying between them. Germline CDR1 and CDR2: LNHNV and YYDKDF (reference sequence). The CDR3 DNA is TGTGCCACGACCGGGCGACCAAACACCGGGGAGCTGTTTTTT. Amino acid sequence: CATTGRPNTGELFF.

This clonotype was seen a handful of times. The chain couples TRBV5-1 to TRBJ2-7, with 7 bases that match TRBD1. The length of the CDR3 is 12 residues. Germline V gene lookup returns CDR1 SGHRS and CDR2 YFSETQ. V trimming: 4 bases; J trimming: 6 bases; junction bases outside the gene matches: 4. The CDR3 DNA is TGCGCCAGCAGCAAGACAGGGAGCGAGCAGTACTTC. It specifies CASSKTGSEQYF.

The chain recombines TRBV20-1 with TRBJ2-1, with D perhaps matching TRBD2 (6 bases). This CDR3 is built from 15 residues. Trimming removed 6 bases at V and 6 bases at J, with 21 bases between. CDR1 DFQATT and CDR2 SNEGSKA come from the germline V gene (reference sequence). The CDR3 sequence is CSAVNSGEVGNEQFF. CDR3 DNA sequence: TGCAGTGCCGTCAACTCGGGGGAAGTCGGCAATGAGCAGTTCTTC.

This clonotype has at least ten counts. This rearrangement joins TRBV4-2 to TRBJ2-2, with TRBD2 identical over 8 bases. CDR1 is LGHNA, CDR2 YNFKEQ, per germline. J lost 7 bases, V lost 4 bases, and 8 bases had no gene match. The length of the CDR3 is 15 residues. DNA of the CDR3: TGTGCCAGCAGCCCCAATCGGGAGGGGAGCGGGGAGCTGTTTTTT. It is translated as CASSPNREGSGELFF.

This clonotype was found many times. This chain links TRBV4-1 with TRBJ1-1; D perhaps matches TRBD1 (6 bases). This CDR3 spans 14 amino acids. Germline CDR1 reads MGHRA; CDR2 reads YSYEKL. Trimming took 8 bases from V and 1 from J, leaving 14 bases between them. In nucleotides, the CDR3 is TGCGCCAGCTCCCAAGACAGGTGGAACACTGAAGCTTTCTTT. This sequence encodes CASSQDRWNTEAFF.

This clonotype has more than one count but fewer than ten. The chain employs TRBV28 and TRBJ1-2, with D perhaps matching TRBD1 (5 bases). This CDR3 is built from 15 residues. Germline V gives CDR1 MDHEN, CDR2 SYDVKM. V was trimmed by 2 bases and J by 2 bases, leaving 12 bases between them. The CDR3 bases are TGTGCCAGCAGTTTAGCGGGGCCGGAAAACTATGGCTACACCTTC. Translating it yields CASSLAGPENYGYTF.

CDR3 protein: CASTITGAEQYF. In nucleotides, the CDR3 is TGTGCCAGCACCATAACTGGGGCCGAGCAGTACTTC. V is TRBV12-3 or TRBV12-4 and J is TRBJ2-7; D perhaps matches TRBD1 (5 bases). CDR3 length: 12 residues. Trimming pared 7 bases from V and 6 bases from J, leaving 13 bases between.

The chain carries TRBV23-1 and TRBJ2-7; possibly TRBD2 for D (6 bases). TRBV23-1 is reported as an ORF; its role is uncertain. Trimming took 11 bases from V and 5 from J, leaving 22 bases between them. The CDR3 runs to 14 residues. Written as DNA, the CDR3 is TGCGCCCGAGGAGGGGCTCGCAGGCTTGACGAGCAGTACGTC. It is translated as CARGGARRLDEQYV.

This clonotype has a count of ten or more. This chain links TRBV6-6 with TRBJ1-5; D gene uncertain. V shed 2 bases and J shed 5 bases, with 10 bases lying between them. This CDR3 contains 14 residues. Per the germline V gene, CDR1 is MNHNY and CDR2 is SVGAGI (reference sequence). As DNA, the CDR3 is TGTGCCAGCAGTTACAGGAGGAACTATCAGCCCCAGCATTTT. It encodes CASSYRRNYQPQHF.

The table lists this clonotype with many counts. The CDR3 nucleotides are TGCGCCAGCAGCCAAGGACCCTGGATGGCAGATACGCAGTATTTT. This translates into CASSQGPWMADTQYF. The chain recombines TRBV4-1 with TRBJ2-3; D ambiguous. Germline loops: CDR1 MGHRA, CDR2 YSYEKL. V was cut by 1 base and J by 4 bases, with 12 bases left in between. CDR3 length equals 15 residues.

The chain uses TRBV4-1 and TRBJ2-5, with 7 bases fitting TRBD1. Germline-derived CDR1 and CDR2 are MGHRA and YSYEKL. The CDR3 runs 15 residues. The V segment lost 0 bases and the J segment 9 bases; nucleotides outside the gene matches: 10. The CDR3 sequence is CASSQDLGQLVSQYF. The CDR3 DNA reads as TGCGCCAGCAGCCAAGATCTGGGACAGCTGGTGTCCCAGTACTTC.

This clonotype turned up a few times. The chain is built from TRBV9 and TRBJ1-2, with 12 bases that match TRBD1. CDR1 and CDR2 from the germline V gene are SGDLS and YYNGEE. The CDR3 spans 15 residues. Trimming at V came to 3 bases and at J to 6 bases, leaving 6 bases not matched to a gene. In DNA form, the CDR3 reads TGTGCCAGCAGCGAGGGACAGGGGGCGGTTCATGGCTACACCTTC. Translating it yields CASSEGQGAVHGYTF.

This clonotype was recorded a few times. This chain links TRBV7-2 with TRBJ1-2, with 7 bases matching TRBD1. Germline values: CDR1 SGHTA, CDR2 FQGNSA. The CDR3 runs to 14 residues. The junction had 8 bases not matched to a gene; V was cut back by 4 bases and J by 6 bases. The CDR3 is CASSSGWTGDGYTF. The CDR3 DNA is TGTGCCAGCAGCTCAGGATGGACAGGAGATGGCTACACCTTC.

This clonotype was counted only a few times. The gene calls are TRBV7-2 and TRBJ2-2; D might be TRBD2 (5 bases). From germline, CDR1 is SGHTA and CDR2 FQGNSA. CDR3 length equals 16 residues. The V and J ends lost 5 bases and 4 bases respectively, with 17 bases between them. CDR3: CASSPGLGGGTGELFF. The CDR3 coding sequence is TGTGCCAGCAGCCCAGGACTGGGCGGAGGCACCGGGGAGCTGTTTTTT. Using reference TRBV7-2 and TRBJ2-2 for the parts outside the CDR3, the full variable domain is GAGVSQSPSNKVTEKGKDVELRCDPISGHTALYWYRQSLGQGLEFLIYFQGNSAPDKSGLPSDRFSAERTGGSVSTLTIQRTQQEDSAVYLCASSPGLGGGTGELFFGEGSRLTVL.

The rearrangement links TRBV29-1 to TRBJ2-3; D is uncertain. Between the trimmed V and J ends, which lost 7 bases and 1 base, there was a span of 12 bases. The CDR3 is 13 amino acids. CDR1 and CDR2 (germline): SQVTM, ANQGSEA. The CDR3, as DNA: TGCAGCGGGGCTAGTGGGGGCACAGATACGCAGTATTTT. Translated: CSGASGGTDTQYF.

This chain joins TRBV6-2 or TRBV6-3 and TRBJ2-1, with 8 bases lining up with TRBD1. The CDR3 is 17 residues long. Trimming took 6 bases from V and 2 from J; bases not matched to a gene: 12. Germline loops: CDR1 MNHEY, CDR2 SVGEGT. Here the CDR3 reads CASRLRSLDRAYNEQFF. The CDR3 coding sequence is TGTGCCAGCAGACTCCGCTCCTTGGACAGGGCCTACAATGAGCAGTTCTTC.

This clonotype was counted ten times or more. The chain recombines TRBV11-3 with TRBJ2-3; 12 bases agree with TRBD1. J gave up 5 bases and V 5 bases, and 5 bases lay outside the gene matches. Germline V lookup: CDR1 SGHNT, CDR2 YENEEA. The CDR3 runs 15 residues. Here the CDR3 reads CASSPGQGAVDTQYF. The CDR3 DNA reads as TGTGCCAGCAGCCCGGGACAGGGGGCCGTAGATACGCAGTATTTT. Full variable domain (rest looked up from reference TRBV11-3 and TRBJ2-3): EAGVVQSPRYKIIEKKQPVAFWCNPISGHNTLYWYLQNLGQGPELLIRYENEEAVDDSQLPKDRFSAERLKGVDSTLKIQPAELGDSAVYLCASSPGQGAVDTQYFGPGTRLTVL.

This clonotype was observed a handful of times. V usage is TRBV5-1 and J usage is TRBJ2-2; 8 bases align to TRBD2. Germline assignment: CDR1 SGHRS and CDR2 YFSETQ. The CDR3 sequence is 14 residues long. V lost 4 bases and J lost 6; bases outside the gene matches: 5. The CDR3 DNA reads TGCGCCAGCAGCCCGCCGGGGGGGCCCGGGGAGCTGTTTTTT. This codes for CASSPPGGPGELFF.

Ten or more counts support this clonotype. The rearrangement uses TRBV11-3 and TRBJ2-2, with a possible D match to TRBD2 (6 bases). Germline CDR1 SGHNT, CDR2 YENEEA. The CDR3 totals 13 residues. The V end was cut by 5 bases, the J end by 3 bases, with 7 bases between. The CDR3 loop reads CASSPGDTGELFF. For the CDR3, the DNA is TGTGCCAGCAGCCCGGGGGACACCGGGGAGCTGTTTTTT.

This chain joins TRBV15 and TRBJ1-6; TRBD1 might be the D (5 bases). CDR1 LNHNV and CDR2 YYDKDF come from the germline V gene (reference sequence). V gave up 2 bases and J gave up 4 bases, with 6 bases separating them. This CDR3 is built from 14 residues. The CDR3 DNA reads TGTGCCACCAGCAGACAGGGTTATAATTCACCCCTCCACTTT. Translating it yields CATSRQGYNSPLHF.

The genes are TRBV7-9 and TRBJ1-4, with a possible D match to TRBD1 (5 bases). Germline CDR1 reads SEHNR; CDR2 reads FQNEAQ (reference sequence). Trimming left V 1 base short and J 6 bases short, with 9 bases between. This CDR3 spans 14 amino acids. The CDR3 bases are TGTGCCAGCAGCTTAGGGGACGCTGATGAAAAACTGTTTTTT. Amino acids: CASSLGDADEKLFF.

The sample holds a few counts of this clonotype. The genes are TRBV4-1 and TRBJ1-4; D remains unclear. The CDR3 runs 13 residues. With 6 bases removed from V and 0 bases from J, the gap between germline ends came to 5 bases. Germline V gives CDR1 MGHRA, CDR2 YSYEKL. The CDR3 reads CASRFATNEKLFF. In DNA form, the CDR3 reads TGCGCCAGCAGATTTGCAACTAATGAAAAACTGTTTTTT.

DNA for the CDR3: TGTGCCAGCAGCCCCCTGGGACAGGGGGCGTGGGAAAAACTGTTTTTT. Amino acid sequence: CASSPLGQGAWEKLFF. The chain combines TRBV6-6 with TRBJ1-4; the match to TRBD1 covers 12 bases. V lost 6 bases and J lost 8; bases outside the gene matches: 10. This CDR3 spans 16 amino acids. Germline values: CDR1 MNHNY, CDR2 SVGAGI (reference sequence).

The J gene is TRBJ2-1, the V gene TRBV2; perhaps D is TRBD1 or TRBD2 (5 bases each). This CDR3 has 12 residues. Germline CDR1 reads SNHLY; CDR2 reads FYNNEI. The ends were cut back, 5 bases at V and 7 bases at J, with 9 bases in the middle. The CDR3 nucleotides read TGTGCCAGCAGTTCAGAGGGGAATGAGCAGTTCTTC. It codes for CASSSEGNEQFF. The whole variable domain, remainder taken from reference TRBV2 and TRBJ2-1, is EPEVTQTPSHQVTQMGQEVILRCVPISNHLYFYWYRQILGQKVEFLVSFYNNEISEKSEIFDDQFSVERPDGSNFTLKIRSTKLEDSAMYFCASSSEGNEQFFGPGTRLTVL.

At least ten counts were recorded for this clonotype. This chain joins TRBV5-1 and TRBJ2-3; D could derive from TRBD1 or TRBD2 (5 bases each). This CDR3 contains 18 residues. The ends were cut back, 2 bases at V and 4 bases at J, with 23 bases in the middle. Germline V gene sequence: CDR1 SGHRS, CDR2 YFSETQ. The CDR3 region is CASSFRFQGTPVADTQYF. In DNA, the CDR3 is TGCGCCAGCAGCTTTCGGTTTCAAGGGACCCCCGTGGCAGATACGCAGTATTTT. The variable domain in full, with the rest retrieved from reference TRBV5-1 and TRBJ2-3, is KAGVTQTPRYLIKTRGQQVTLSCSPISGHRSVSWYQQTPGQGLQFLFEYFSETQRNKGNFPGRFSGRQFSNSRSEMNVSTLELGDSALYLCASSFRFQGTPVADTQYFGPGTRLTVL.

V usage is TRBV7-2 and J usage is TRBJ2-7; the D gene is possibly TRBD2 (5 bases). Germline loops: CDR1 SGHTA, CDR2 FQGNSA. This CDR3 is 13 amino acids long. V was trimmed by 5 bases and J by 3 bases, leaving 11 bases between them. The CDR3 protein is CASSLADFYEQYF. The CDR3 coding sequence is TGTGCCAGCAGCCTTGCGGACTTCTACGAGCAGTACTTC.